Each of the 14 T cell receptor beta chains below was sequenced from the same sample in a study of T and B cells in COVID-19 patients. TRB rearrangements were amplified by multiplex PCR with BIOMED2 TRB-A/B primers. Via MiXCR, TCRdb re-called the multiplex PCR reads, giving one row per CDR3 protein. Counted here are roughly 12,000 distinct CDR3 sequences, more than 25% occurring once; the ten biggest clones make up about 30%. TRB was amplified from about 250-500 ng of blood genomic DNA. Sample: blood. The receptors originated from a human donor who had recovered from COVID-19.

Of note for this clonotype: The junction and the germline gene differ at one end; a read error may be behind it. The CDR3 bases are TGCGCCAGCAGCTTTCCGGGACAGTACAATGAGCAGTTCTTC. Protein sequence: CASSFPGQYNEQFF. The V call is TRBV5-6, the J call TRBJ2-1, with TRBD1 matching over 7 bases. The CDR3 is made up of 14 amino acids. In germline, CDR1 is SGHDT, CDR2 YYEEEE. The full variable domain, completed using reference TRBV5-6 and TRBJ2-1, is DAGVTQSPTHLIKTRGQQVTLRCSPKSGHDTVSWYQQALGQGPQFIFQYYEEEERQRGNFPDRFSGHQFPNYSSELNVNALLLGDSALYLCASSFPGQYNEQFFGPGTRLTVL.

Details on this clonotype: A read error may explain this, as a much larger clone is one base away. The chain carries TRBV19 and TRBJ1-3; D gene unclear. There are 14 residues in the CDR3. Germline V CDR1 and CDR2: LNHDA, SQIVND (reference sequence). CDR3 in amino acids: CASRPLTPENAIYF. The CDR3 coding sequence is TGTGCCAGTCGTCCCCTAACACCCGAAAACGCCATATATTTT.

Concerning this clonotype: A clone one base away is much larger, so this may be a read error. Because it lacks the conserved phenylalanine or tryptophan at the end, this CDR3 is likely a read error. The chain recombines TRBV15 with TRBJ2-1; D unclear. Per the germline V gene, CDR1 is LNHNV and CDR2 is YYDKDF (reference sequence). Trimming shortened V by 5 bases and J by 0 bases, and 14 bases separated the two germline ends. The CDR3 length is 16 residues. The CDR3 here is CATSGPWGSSYNEQFL. The DNA for the CDR3 is TGTGCCACCAGCGGACCCTGGGGTTCCTCCTACAATGAGCAGTTCTTA.

The chain carries TRBV27 and TRBJ2-2, with 8 bases identical to TRBD2. Unmatched junction bases numbered 11, after V lost 3 bases and J lost 5 bases. Germline V lookup: CDR1 MNHEY, CDR2 SMNVEV (reference sequence). The CDR3 spans 17 residues. The CDR3 loop reads CASSLEASGRRTGELFF. In nucleotides, the CDR3 is TGTGCCAGCAGTTTGGAGGCGAGCGGGAGAAGGACCGGGGAGCTGTTTTTT.

The rearrangement uses TRBV6-2 or TRBV6-3 and TRBJ1-1; D is unclear. Between the trimmed V and J ends, which lost 2 bases and 5 bases, there was a span of 6 bases. Germline assignment: CDR1 MNHEY and CDR2 SVGEGT. This CDR3 is built from 12 residues. CDR3: CASSYVKTEAFF. CDR3 nucleotides: TGTGCCAGCAGTTACGTAAAAACTGAAGCTTTCTTT.

The chain links TRBV7-9 to TRBJ1-4, with 10 bases matching TRBD1. The CDR3 extends over 16 amino acids. In germline, CDR1 is SEHNR, CDR2 FQNEAQ (reference sequence). Trimming cost V 4 bases and J 6 bases; bases outside gene matches: 8. CDR3 amino acids: CASSYTLGTGDEKLFF. For the CDR3, the DNA is TGTGCCAGCAGCTACACCTTGGGGACAGGGGATGAAAAACTGTTTTTT.

By share, this clonotype ranks as medium-sized. The gene calls are TRBV30 and TRBJ2-5; TRBD2 is a possible D gene (5 bases). Trimming removed 1 base from V and 2 bases from J, with 8 bases in between. The germline CDR1 and CDR2 sequences are GTSNPN and SVGIG (reference sequence). The CDR3 has 13 residues. The CDR3 nucleotides are TGTGCCTGGAGTGGACGGACTCAAGAGACCCAGTACTTC. It codes for CAWSGRTQETQYF.

This clonotype is labeled as medium-sized. The V call is TRBV6-5, the J call TRBJ2-7; the D gene is possibly TRBD2 (6 bases). Per the germline V gene, CDR1 is MNHEY and CDR2 is SVGAGI. V was shortened by 8 bases and J by 1 base, with 12 bases between the two germline ends. The CDR3 runs 13 residues. The DNA of the CDR3 is TGTGCCAGCGCCCCTAGCGCTTCCTACGAGCAGTACTTC. Its protein product is CASAPSASYEQYF.

This clonotype is judged medium-sized (0.01 to 0.1%). This chain uses TRBV19 with TRBJ2-7; D might be TRBD1 or TRBD2, each matching 5 bases. The CDR3 has 14 amino acids. V was clipped by 6 bases and J by 2 bases, with 14 bases between them. Germline V gene sequence: CDR1 LNHDA, CDR2 SQIVND (reference sequence). The CDR3 nucleotides are TGTGCCAGTAGCCGAGGGACGGCCACCTACGAGCAGTACTTC. The encoded protein is CASSRGTATYEQYF.

The V gene is TRBV24-1, the J gene TRBJ2-5; D ambiguous. The CDR3 runs to 14 residues. V gave up 2 bases and J gave up 1 base, with 7 bases separating them. The germline V gene has CDR1 KGHDR and CDR2 SFDVKD. The CDR3 here is CATSDSAAQETQYF. DNA for the CDR3: TGTGCCACCAGTGATTCCGCGGCCCAAGAGACCCAGTACTTC.

This clonotype was observed a few times. The chain uses TRBV14 and TRBJ2-3; 8 nucleotides match TRBD2. Trimming took 1 base from V and 0 from J; bases not matched to a gene: 9. Germline V gives CDR1 SGHDN, CDR2 FVKESK. CDR3 length equals 18 residues. The CDR3 DNA follows: TGTGCCAGCAGCCAAGGATGGGGAGCGGGGGTTAGCACAGATACGCAGTATTTT. The encoded protein is CASSQGWGAGVSTDTQYF.

This clonotype is medium-sized within its sample. V is TRBV11-1 and J is TRBJ2-2; D unresolved. Between the trimmed V and J ends, which lost 1 base and 7 bases, there was a span of 4 bases. Germline CDR1 SGHAT, CDR2 FQDESV (reference sequence). This CDR3 region has 12 residues. DNA for the CDR3: TGTGCCAGCAGCTTAGGTGTCGGGGAGCTGTTTTTT. Protein sequence: CASSLGVGELFF.

The V call is TRBV19, the J call TRBJ2-7; 8 nucleotides match TRBD1. The germline gives CDR1 LNHDA, CDR2 SQIVND (reference sequence). Germline trimming cut 6 bases from V and 3 bases from J; bases unmatched to any gene: 7. CDR3 size: 14 residues. Here the CDR3 DNA reads TGTGCCAGTAGGTCCGGACAGGGAAGCTACGAGCAGTACTTC. As protein: CASRSGQGSYEQYF.

CDR3 bases: TGTGCCAGCAGCTCCGGTGGGGATTATGGCTACACCTTC. Its protein product is CASSSGGDYGYTF. The chain has TRBV7-9 and TRBJ1-2; D is undetermined. The CDR3 runs 13 residues. Germline V gives CDR1 SEHNR, CDR2 FQNEAQ (reference sequence). Trimming removed 4 bases at V and 5 bases at J, with 11 bases between.